Described below is a single TCR beta chain sequence and its context. No antigen is known for it. V shed 0 bases and J 2 bases; nucleotides not matched to a gene: 7. Germline lookup yields CDR1 LGHNA and CDR2 YSLEER. This CDR3 is 18 amino acids long. Researchers report isolating at least 7 million PBMCs per sample. The data stem from a study of blood T cells in healthy people across ages. Notes on the study in general: A roughly linear age-dependent decrease characterized TCR beta diversity per million T cells. Across samples, TCR beta diversity tracked strongly with naive T cell percentage.

With a J-beta primer mix and a sample-barcoded 5' primer, a second PCR ran 7 to 11 cycles. Researchers report that a template-switch adaptor with 12 random nucleotides tagged each cDNA molecule. TCRdb re-derived calls from the 5' RACE reads in MiXCR, one entry per CDR3 protein. The repertoire consists of fewer than 2,000,000 distinct CDR3 sequences, with about two fifths occurring once and the leading ten covering 23%. The V and J genes are TRBV4-3 and TRBJ2-3; 11 bases line up with TRBD2. The sequence was collected from a human donor in good health. Material: blood. Here the CDR3 reads CASSQEASGGSFTDTQYF. Here the CDR3 DNA reads TGCGCCAGCAGCCAAGAGGCTAGCGGGGGGTCGTTCACAGATACGCAGTATTTT.